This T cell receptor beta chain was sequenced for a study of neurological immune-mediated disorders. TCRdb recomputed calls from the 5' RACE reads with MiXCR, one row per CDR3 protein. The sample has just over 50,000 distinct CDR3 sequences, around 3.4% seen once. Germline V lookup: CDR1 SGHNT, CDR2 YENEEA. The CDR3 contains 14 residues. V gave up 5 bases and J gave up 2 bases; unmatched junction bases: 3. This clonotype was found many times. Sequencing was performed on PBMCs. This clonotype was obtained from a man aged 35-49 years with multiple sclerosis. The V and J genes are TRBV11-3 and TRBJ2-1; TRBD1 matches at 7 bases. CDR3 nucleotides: TGTGCCAGCAGCACCGGACAGGCCTACAATGAGCAGTTCTTC. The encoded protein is CASSTGQAYNEQFF.